The present entry profiles one T cell receptor beta chain with its context. Its antigen is undetermined. Germline CDR1 reads SGDLS; CDR2 reads YYNGEE. Trimming left V 0 bases short and J 1 base short, with 11 bases between. The CDR3 is 15 residues long. The data were taken from a study of beta chain features in type 1 diabetes. The wider study: The patient and healthy donor groups were comparable for age, gender and cell yields.

The whole isolated RNA underwent reverse transcription, so sequencing captured expressed TCRB transcripts. Method: immunoSEQ multiplex PCR; TCRdb's copy keeps in-frame clones and lacks some. The sample gives 240,000 or so clones, 25% to 30% of which show up once; more than 3% is in the top ten. Study results and caveats: A pattern of fewer insertions and more deletions at VDJ junctions was seen in type 1 diabetes patients.

The sample consisted of central memory CD4+ T cells from blood. The gene calls are TRBV9 and TRBJ2-7, with D possibly TRBD2 on 6 matching bases. The receptor was isolated from a man between 25 and 39 years old in good health. The CDR3 is CASSVGVGGSYEQYF. In DNA form, the CDR3 reads TGTGCCAGCAGCGTAGGGGTCGGGGGATCCTACGAGCAGTACTTC.